These 8 T cell receptor beta chains originate from one sample sequenced in a study of vaccination and CD4 T cells after COVID-19. The Oncomine TCR Beta short-read assay was what sequenced the DNA obtained from cultured CD4+ T cells. A single record per CDR3 protein comes from TCRdb applying MiXCR to the PCR reads. In the table there are fewer than 20,000 distinct CDR3 sequences, 40% to 65% of which are singletons. No antigen is known for these receptors. Treatment: roughly ten-day PBMC culture with coronavirus spike peptide pools or control peptides (ViraFEST assay). Source material: CD4+ T cells from blood, cultured in vitro. All receptors come from a human donor who had recovered from COVID-19.

This clonotype has a handful of counts. The rearrangement links TRBV9 to TRBJ2-3; 9 nucleotides match TRBD1. This CDR3 contains 15 residues. Germline CDR1 and CDR2: SGDLS and YYNGEE. The V and J ends lost 2 bases and 1 base, in that order; junction bases with no gene match: 2. The CDR3 region has the DNA TGTGCCAGCAGCGTCAGGACAGGGGGCACAGATACGCAGTATTTT. Its translation: CASSVRTGGTDTQYF.

This clonotype was recorded a few times. The chain carries TRBV5-4 and TRBJ1-1, with D possibly being TRBD1 (5 bases). Deletions cut 0 bases from V and 5 bases from J, with 11 bases between. The CDR3 length is 14 residues. Germline CDR1 is SGHNT and CDR2 is YYREEE (reference sequence). This chain's CDR3 is CASSLERGDTEAFF. CDR3 bases: TGTGCCAGCAGCTTGGAAAGAGGGGATACTGAAGCTTTCTTT.

This chain connects TRBV15 to TRBJ2-7, with D possibly TRBD1 on 5 matching bases. Trimming removed 0 bases from V and 3 bases from J, with 12 bases in between. The length of the CDR3 is 15 residues. CDR1 LNHNV and CDR2 YYDKDF come from the germline V gene (reference sequence). CDR3 sequence reads: CATSRERTKSYEQYF. The CDR3 DNA reads TGTGCCACCAGCAGAGAAAGGACAAAAAGCTACGAGCAGTACTTC.

V and J are TRBV11-3 and TRBJ1-2; TRBD1 might be the D (6 bases). CDR3 length equals 14 residues. The V end lost 7 bases, the J end lost 0 bases, and 12 bases lay between the germline ends. Germline V lookup: CDR1 SGHNT, CDR2 YENEEA. The CDR3 sequence is CASKKQGPNYGYTF. The CDR3 DNA reads TGTGCCAGCAAAAAACAGGGCCCTAACTATGGCTACACCTTC.

The chain joins TRBV7-2 to TRBJ1-1; possibly TRBD1 for D (6 bases). This CDR3 has 15 amino acids. Germline V lookup: CDR1 SGHTA, CDR2 FQGNSA. Trimming pared 4 bases from V and 2 bases from J, leaving 14 bases between. The DNA for the CDR3 is TGTGCCAGCAGCTCTTACAGGGTCGGTAACACTGAAGCTTTCTTT. Translated, it gives CASSSYRVGNTEAFF. Using reference TRBV7-2 and TRBJ1-1 for the parts outside the CDR3, the full variable domain is GAGVSQSPSNKVTEKGKDVELRCDPISGHTALYWYRQSLGQGLEFLIYFQGNSAPDKSGLPSDRFSAERTGGSVSTLTIQRTQQEDSAVYLCASSSYRVGNTEAFFGQGTRLTVV.

J is TRBJ2-3 and V is TRBV20-1, with D uncertain. The CDR3 has 13 residues. The V and J ends lost 5 bases and 1 base respectively, with 10 bases between them. CDR1 is DFQATT and CDR2 is SNEGSKA in the germline V gene (reference sequence). CDR3 nucleotide sequence: TGCAGTGCTGCGGAATTAGGCACAGATACGCAGTATTTT. Amino acid sequence: CSAAELGTDTQYF.

The chain carries TRBV12-3 or TRBV12-4 and TRBJ2-2; unclear D gene. The CDR3 has 11 residues. V dropped 6 bases and J dropped 6 bases, with 5 bases sitting between them. The CDR3 spells CASSTSGELFF. The CDR3, as DNA: TGTGCCAGCAGCACTTCCGGGGAGCTGTTTTTT.

The chain joins TRBV27 to TRBJ1-5; 8 bases fit TRBD1. V shed 4 bases, J shed 6 bases, and the junction held 11 bases outside the gene matches. The CDR3 has 16 amino acids. Germline CDR1 and CDR2: MNHEY and SMNVEV (reference sequence). The CDR3 nucleotides read TGTGCCAGCAGTTCTTATGGACAGGGCGGGGGTCAGCCCCAGCATTTT. Its translation is CASSSYGQGGGQPQHF.